This T cell receptor beta chain was sequenced during a study of radiotherapy plus CTLA-4 blockade in lung cancer. Assay: immunoSEQ multiplex PCR; the TCRdb copy retains only in-frame clones and omits some. The sample lists roughly 120,000 clones, around 75% occurring once. Germline V gene sequence: CDR1 KGHSH, CDR2 LQKENI. Deletions cut 6 bases from V and 0 bases from J, with 14 bases between. CDR3 size: 15 residues. The rearrangement uses TRBV18 and TRBJ1-1; TRBD1 is a possible D gene (6 bases). Sequencing used peripheral blood, obtained from a patient treated with radiotherapy plus ipilimumab. The source is a human donor with non-small cell lung cancer who had a partial response to radiotherapy plus ipilimumab. CDR3: CASSPRQDLNTEAFF. The CDR3 bases are TGTGCCAGCTCCCCAAGACAGGACTTGAACACTGAAGCTTTCTTT.